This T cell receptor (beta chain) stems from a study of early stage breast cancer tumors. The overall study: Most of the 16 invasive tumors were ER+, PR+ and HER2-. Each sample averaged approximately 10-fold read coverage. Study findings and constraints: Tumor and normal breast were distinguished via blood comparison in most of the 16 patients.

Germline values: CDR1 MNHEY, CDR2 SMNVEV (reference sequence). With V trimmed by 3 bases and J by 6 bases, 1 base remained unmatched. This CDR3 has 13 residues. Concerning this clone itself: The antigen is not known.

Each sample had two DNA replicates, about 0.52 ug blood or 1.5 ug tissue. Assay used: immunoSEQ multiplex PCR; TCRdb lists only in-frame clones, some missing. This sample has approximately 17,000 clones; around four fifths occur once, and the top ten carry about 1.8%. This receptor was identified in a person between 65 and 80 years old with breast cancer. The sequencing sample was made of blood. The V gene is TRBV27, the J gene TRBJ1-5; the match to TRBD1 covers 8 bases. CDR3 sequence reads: CASSLTGAQPQHF. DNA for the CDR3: TGTGCCAGCAGTTTGACAGGGGCTCAGCCCCAGCATTTT.